This T cell receptor beta chain was identified in a study of blood T cell repertoires in COVID-19. Across the study: Sources were T cells, B-cell-depleted T cells, or PBMCs; the material itself was cDNA or gDNA.

This clone was counted a single time. CDR1 ENHRY and CDR2 SYGVKD come from the germline V gene. This CDR3 comprises 13 residues. The V and J ends lost 5 bases and 5 bases, in that order; junction bases with no gene match: 2. In the study's own analysis: Reference gene primers were amplified, and this amplification served to estimate nucleated cell counts. The protocol was immunoSEQ multiplex PCR, while the TCRdb copy is restricted to in-frame clones and leaves out a portion. That table gives V, J and clone size, and the DNA gave D and trimming. The sample holds 300,000 to 350,000 clones; 85% to 90% are singletons and the top ten take around 4.3%. Each participant's cohort was designated according to participant-reported clinical history.

The sample comprised PBMCs or T cells enriched from blood (not recorded which). This receptor was identified in a woman between 18 and 30 years old with acute COVID-19. J is TRBJ2-1 and V is TRBV10-3; 8 bases align to TRBD1. This CDR3 reads CAISSDRDNEQFF. Here the CDR3 DNA reads TGTGCCATCAGTTCGGACAGGGACAATGAGCAGTTCTTC.